This T cell receptor (beta chain) was recorded in a study of vaccination and CD4 T cells after COVID-19. The overall study: Blood was drawn a median around 74 days post second dose, range 14 to 241.

At the Johns Hopkins FTIC core, DNA taken from cultured CD4+ T cells was sequenced by way of the Oncomine TCR Beta short-read assay. TCRdb itself ran the PCR reads through MiXCR, one entry per CDR3 protein. The sample lists roughly 7,000 distinct CDR3 sequences, roughly 41% occurring once. About this clonotype itself: Its cognate antigen is unknown.

In germline, CDR1 is MNHNS, CDR2 SASEGT. The CDR3 has 14 amino acids. V shed 6 bases and J shed 6 bases, with 14 bases lying between them. The treatment: roughly 11-day PBMC culture with coronavirus spike peptide pools or control peptides (ViraFEST assay). These CD4+ T cells came from an unexposed donor, sampled before the COVID-19 pandemic (2011-2018). Sequencing was carried out using CD4+ T cells from blood, cultured in vitro. The source is a human donor in good health. The chain has TRBV6-1 and TRBJ2-2, with D perhaps TRBD2 (5 bases). This chain's CDR3 is CASSPRLYAGELFF. The CDR3 nucleotides are TGTGCCAGCAGCCCTAGACTATATGCCGGGGAGCTGTTTTTT.